The 18 T cell receptor beta chains given below trace back to one sample, sequenced in a study of cytomegalovirus exposure and HLA in healthy donors. The PCR was carried out with 60 Vbeta primers and 13 Jbeta primers. Only in-frame clones appear in the TCRdb table, and some are missing; sequencing was by immunoSEQ multiplex PCR. This sample has 100,000 to 150,000 clones; about 80% occur once, and the top ten carry roughly 3%. Sequences were obtained from PBMCs. These receptor sequences come from a male donor in good health and CMV-seronegative.

This chain connects TRBV4-2 to TRBJ1-1; 9 bases fit TRBD1. Looked up from germline, CDR1 is LGHNA and CDR2 is YNFKEQ. CDR3 length: 16 amino acids. The V and J ends lost 0 bases and 4 bases, in that order; junction bases with no gene match: 6. The DNA of the CDR3 is TGTGCCAGCAGCCAAGAGAGGACAGGGGTAGGCACTGAAGCTTTCTTT. This sequence encodes CASSQERTGVGTEAFF.

This clone was detected once. The chain has TRBV9 and TRBJ1-2; TRBD1 aligns across 8 bases. CDR1 SGDLS and CDR2 YYNGEE come from the germline V gene. Germline trimming cut 2 bases from V and 0 bases from J; bases unmatched to any gene: 6. The CDR3 length is 16 residues. DNA for the CDR3: TGTGCCAGCAGCGTCCATACAGGGGGATCTAACTATGGCTACACCTTC. It yields the protein CASSVHTGGSNYGYTF.

The rearrangement links TRBV27 to TRBJ2-3, with D maybe TRBD2 (5 bases). Trimming left V 6 bases short and J 2 bases short, with 12 bases between. CDR3 length: 14 residues. The germline V gene encodes CDR1 MNHEY and CDR2 SMNVEV (reference sequence). CDR3 in DNA: TGTGCCAGCAGACAGCGGACCAACACAGATACGCAGTATTTT. It yields the protein CASRQRTNTDTQYF.

The chain joins TRBV19 to TRBJ1-1, with 7 bases aligning to TRBD1. CDR3 size: 14 residues. Trimming took 6 bases from V and 2 from J; bases not matched to a gene: 6. Germline V gene sequence: CDR1 LNHDA, CDR2 SQIVND (reference sequence). The CDR3 sequence: CASRGTEYNTEAFF. Written as DNA, the CDR3 is TGTGCCAGTAGAGGGACAGAGTACAACACTGAAGCTTTCTTT. Using reference TRBV19 and TRBJ1-1 for the parts outside the CDR3, the full variable domain is DGGITQSPKYLFRKEGQNVTLSCEQNLNHDAMYWYRQDPGQGLRLIYYSQIVNDFQKGDIAEGYSVSREKKESFPLTVTSAQKNPTAFYLCASRGTEYNTEAFFGQGTRLTVV.

With regard to this clone: The sample has other DNA sequences that encode this CDR3 too. The rearrangement joins TRBV28 to TRBJ1-5; D not certain. This CDR3 comprises 12 residues. Per germline, CDR1 MDHEN and CDR2 SYDVKM. V was cut by 2 bases and J by 4 bases, with 3 bases left in between. The CDR3 DNA sequence: TGTGCCAGCAGTTTAACTAATCAGCCCCAGCATTTT. It codes for CASSLTNQPQHF.

Details on this clone: The CDR3 does not close with the conserved phenylalanine or tryptophan, likely indicating a read error. No DNA is shown, since the ends of the CDR3 on it are uncertain; the CDR3 is the one TCRdb lists. V usage is TRBV5-5 and J usage is TRBJ1-4. The CDR3 adds up to 11 amino acids, both ends counted. Germline V gives CDR1 SGHKS, CDR2 YYEKEE (reference sequence). CDR3 amino acids: CASSDSAIVRL.

The chain uses TRBV27 and TRBJ2-2, with 7 bases matching TRBD2. Germline CDR1 MNHEY, CDR2 SMNVEV (reference sequence). This CDR3 spans 16 amino acids. J gave up 4 bases and V 6 bases, and 11 bases lay outside the gene matches. CDR3 in DNA: TGTGCCAGCAGGACTGGGGGGGGAGTCGGCACCGGGGAGCTGTTTTTT. Translated: CASRTGGGVGTGELFF.

This clone was seen just once. The rearrangement joins TRBV5-1 to TRBJ2-7, with TRBD1 matching over 9 bases. This CDR3 comprises 15 residues. Germline trimming cut 3 bases from V and 6 bases from J; bases unmatched to any gene: 10. CDR1 and CDR2 (germline): SGHRS, YFSETQ. The CDR3 is CASSSQGALNSEQYF. The CDR3 region has the DNA TGCGCCAGCAGCTCACAGGGGGCGCTTAACTCCGAGCAGTACTTC.

The chain uses TRBV4-2 and TRBJ2-7, with a possible D match to TRBD2 (6 bases). CDR3 size: 15 residues. From germline, CDR1 is LGHNA and CDR2 YNFKEQ. V gave up 8 bases and J gave up 0 bases, with 17 bases separating them. The CDR3 here is CASSGGALSSYEQYF. Written as DNA, the CDR3 is TGTGCCAGCTCCGGCGGGGCCCTAAGCTCCTACGAGCAGTACTTC.

The V and J genes are TRBV18 and TRBJ1-5; TRBD1 is a possible D gene (6 bases). The V end was cut by 3 bases, the J end by 0 bases, with 9 bases between. Germline V gives CDR1 KGHSH, CDR2 LQKENI. CDR3 length: 15 amino acids. The CDR3 sequence is CASSPAGASNQPQHF. The CDR3 nucleotides read TGTGCCAGCTCACCCGCGGGGGCTAGCAATCAGCCCCAGCATTTT.

This chain links TRBV28 with TRBJ1-4; 8 nucleotides agree with TRBD1. The length of the CDR3 is 14 residues. V was pared by 5 bases and J by 8 bases, with 7 bases of the junction left unmatched. CDR1 MDHEN and CDR2 SYDVKM come from the germline V gene. The CDR3 sequence: CASSRDRRGEKLFF. The CDR3 coding sequence is TGTGCCAGCAGTCGGGACAGGCGAGGGGAAAAACTGTTTTTT.

The rearrangement uses TRBV28 and TRBJ1-1; 8 nucleotides line up with TRBD1. Germline V gene sequence: CDR1 MDHEN, CDR2 SYDVKM. The V and J ends lost 7 bases and 4 bases, in that order; junction bases with no gene match: 8. This CDR3 comprises 14 residues. CDR3 nucleotide sequence: TGTGCCAGCAAGATGACAGGGGTTGTCACTGAAGCTTTCTTT. Its protein product is CASKMTGVVTEAFF.

This clone has just a few counts. The J gene is TRBJ1-4, the V gene TRBV7-9, with 10 nucleotides matching TRBD1. The CDR3 consists of 16 residues. The V gene's germline CDR1 is SEHNR and CDR2 FQNEAQ (reference sequence). V lost 1 base to trimming and J lost 3 bases; unmatched junction nucleotides: 2. CDR3: CASSLETGGSNEKLFF. CDR3 sequence (DNA): TGTGCCAGCAGCTTAGAGACAGGGGGCTCTAATGAAAAACTGTTTTTT. The entire variable domain, with the rest obtained from reference TRBV7-9 and TRBJ1-4, is as follows: DTGVSQNPRHKITKRGQNVTFRCDPISEHNRLYWYRQTLGQGPEFLTYFQNEAQLEKSRLLSDRFSAERPKGSFSTLEIQRTEQGDSAMYLCASSLETGGSNEKLFFGSGTQLSVL.

The chain recombines TRBV7-3 with TRBJ2-5; D perhaps matches TRBD1 (7 bases). This CDR3 region has 14 residues. Germline lookup yields CDR1 SGHTA and CDR2 FQGTGA. Deletions cut 5 bases from V and 6 bases from J, with 16 bases between. CDR3 coding DNA: TGTGCCAGCAGCGCGGGGACAGCGGAGCAGACCCAGTACTTC. Residues: CASSAGTAEQTQYF.

The chain couples TRBV9 to TRBJ2-1, with 9 bases fitting TRBD2. Germline CDR1 reads SGDLS; CDR2 reads YYNGEE. Losses at the gene ends were 0 bases for V and 6 bases for J; bases not matched to a gene: 1. CDR3 length equals 14 residues. CDR3 in DNA: TGTGCCAGCAGCGTAGGGCGGGGGGGCAATGAGCAGTTCTTC. As protein: CASSVGRGGNEQFF.

Only a few counts were recorded for this clone. This chain uses TRBV6-5 with TRBJ2-7, with 7 nucleotides matching TRBD1. The CDR3 is made up of 15 amino acids. V lost 5 bases to trimming and J lost 2 bases; unmatched junction nucleotides: 9. Germline assignment: CDR1 MNHEY and CDR2 SVGAGI. The chain's CDR3 is CASSGDSINPYEQYF. CDR3 nucleotide sequence: TGTGCCAGCAGTGGGGACAGCATCAACCCCTACGAGCAGTACTTC.

The chain couples TRBV7-8 to TRBJ1-6, with no clear D. Trimming left V 6 bases short and J 11 bases short, with 17 bases between. The CDR3 has 14 amino acids. Germline CDR1 reads SGHVS; CDR2 reads FQNEAQ. CDR3 in amino acids: CASRAGPGGPPLHF. DNA for the CDR3: TGTGCCAGCAGAGCCGGGCCGGGAGGCCCACCCCTCCACTTT. The full variable domain, its missing parts supplied by reference TRBV7-8 and TRBJ1-6, is GAGVSQSPRYKVAKRGQDVALRCDPISGHVSLFWYQQALGQGPEFLTYFQNEAQLDKSGLPSDRFFAERPEGSVSTLKIQRTQQEDSAVYLCASRAGPGGPPLHFGNGTRLTVT.

This chain connects TRBV11-3 to TRBJ1-1; possible D gene TRBD1, 5 bases. CDR1 is SGHNT and CDR2 is YENEEA in the germline V gene. The CDR3 length is 14 residues. V dropped 0 bases and J dropped 5 bases, with 10 bases sitting between them. In DNA form, the CDR3 reads TGTGCCAGCAGCTTAGAGCCAGGGTCGACTGAAGCTTTCTTT. Translated: CASSLEPGSTEAFF.